This T cell receptor (beta chain) was sequenced in a study of T cells in Graves' hyperthyroidism and ophthalmopathy. Between the trimmed V and J ends, which lost 4 bases and 5 bases, there was a span of 12 bases. This CDR3 has 12 residues. Germline CDR1 GTSNPN, CDR2 SVGIG (reference sequence). RNA transcripts provided the source from which TCR beta CDR3 regions were amplified. During a first-round RT-PCR of the TCR CDR3, the HTBI primer set was used. TCRdb called the multiplex PCR reads again in MiXCR, with one record for every CDR3 protein. The table has roughly 400,000 distinct CDR3 sequences, roughly 25% seen once. Clinical symptoms, serum thyroxine, TRAb, thyroid ultrasound and orbital computed tomography informed diagnoses.

Sequencing was performed on blood. The gene calls are TRBV30 and TRBJ2-7, with D perhaps matching TRBD1 (6 bases). The TCR was taken from a man in his forties or fifties with Graves' hyperthyroidism. The CDR3 DNA follows: TGTGCCTGGACACAGGGTGTGCACGAGCAGTACTTC. Protein sequence: CAWTQGVHEQYF.